This T cell receptor beta chain was identified during a study of T-cell memory formation after mild COVID-19. Study summary: Clusters were largely donor specific.

Each CDR3 protein gets one entry after TCRdb re-called the 5' RACE reads with MiXCR. The sample lists approximately 250,000 distinct CDR3 sequences; around 17% were seen once. CDR1 and CDR2 (germline): SEHNR, FQNEAQ (reference sequence). This CDR3 contains 15 residues. V gave up 1 base and J gave up 5 bases, with 9 bases separating them. Study-wide results and caveats: What remained unconfirmed was the SARS-CoV-2 specificity of second-wave clones peaking on day 37. There were some responding clones in pre-infection memory, which suggested that cross-reactive memory had joined. Day 15 to 85 contractors were CD4/CD8 balanced; later expanders leaned CD4+.

The sample holds a few counts of this clonotype. Its antigen remains unknown. Specimen: PBMCs or a T cell subset sorted from them (not recorded which). The rearrangement uses TRBV7-9 and TRBJ1-6; D perhaps matches TRBD1 (5 bases). This sequence was found in a man aged 18 to 30 who had mild COVID-19 (a few samples of this study predate the infection). Cell type and time point are not known. The CDR3 nucleotides are TGTGCCAGCAGCTTAGGGGGGAGTCATAATTCACCCCTCCACTTT. This encodes CASSLGGSHNSPLHF. The variable domain in full, with the rest retrieved from reference TRBV7-9 and TRBJ1-6, is DTGVSQNPRHKITKRGQNVTFRCDPISEHNRLYWYRQTLGQGPEFLTYFQNEAQLEKSRLLSDRFSAERPKGSFSTLEIQRTEQGDSAMYLCASSLGGSHNSPLHFGNGTRLTVT.